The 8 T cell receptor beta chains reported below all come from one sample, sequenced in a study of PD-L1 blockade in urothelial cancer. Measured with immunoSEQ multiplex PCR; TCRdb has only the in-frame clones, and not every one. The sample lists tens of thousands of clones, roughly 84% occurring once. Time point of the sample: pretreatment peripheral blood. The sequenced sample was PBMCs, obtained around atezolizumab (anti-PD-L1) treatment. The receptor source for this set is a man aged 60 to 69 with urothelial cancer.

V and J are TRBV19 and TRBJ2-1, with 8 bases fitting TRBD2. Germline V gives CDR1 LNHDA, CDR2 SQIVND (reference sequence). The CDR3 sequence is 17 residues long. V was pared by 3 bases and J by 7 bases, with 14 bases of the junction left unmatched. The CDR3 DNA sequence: TGTGCCAGTAGTATGAGTCTCGGGAGGGCCTTGGGGAATGAGCAGTTCTTC. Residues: CASSMSLGRALGNEQFF.

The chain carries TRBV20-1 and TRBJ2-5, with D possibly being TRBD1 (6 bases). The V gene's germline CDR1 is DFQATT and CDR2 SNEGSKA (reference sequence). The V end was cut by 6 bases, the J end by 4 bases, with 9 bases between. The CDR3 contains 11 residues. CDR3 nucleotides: TGCAGTGCGCCAGGGGTAGAGACCCAGTACTTC. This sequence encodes CSAPGVETQYF.

The CDR3 loop reads CSVGVGQSSYNEQFF. DNA for the CDR3: TGCAGCGTGGGGGTAGGACAGAGCTCCTACAATGAGCAGTTCTTC. This chain links TRBV29-1 with TRBJ2-1, with TRBD1 as a possible D gene (6 bases). The length of the CDR3 is 15 residues. Trimming took 6 bases from V and 0 from J, leaving 15 bases between them. Per the germline V gene, CDR1 is SQVTM and CDR2 is ANQGSEA.

Here the CDR3 reads CASSPTRASSYNEQFF. For the CDR3, the DNA is TGTGCCAGCAGCCCGACGAGGGCGAGCTCCTACAATGAGCAGTTCTTC. This chain connects TRBV11-1 to TRBJ2-1; D might be TRBD2 (5 bases). V dropped 5 bases and J dropped 0 bases, with 14 bases sitting between them. In germline, CDR1 is SGHAT, CDR2 FQDESV (reference sequence). The CDR3 extends over 16 amino acids. Variable domain in full (rest from reference TRBV11-1 and TRBJ2-1): EAEVAQSPRYKITEKSQAVAFWCDPISGHATLYWYRQILGQGPELLVQFQDESVVDDSQLPKDRFSAERLKGVDSTLKIQPAELGDSAMYLCASSPTRASSYNEQFFGPGTRLTVL.

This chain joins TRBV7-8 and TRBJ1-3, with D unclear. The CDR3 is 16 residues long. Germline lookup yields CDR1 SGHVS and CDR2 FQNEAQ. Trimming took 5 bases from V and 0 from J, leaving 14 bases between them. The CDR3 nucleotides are TGTGCCAGCAGCCACACAATATCAAGCTCTGGAAACACCATATATTTT. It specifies CASSHTISSSGNTIYF.

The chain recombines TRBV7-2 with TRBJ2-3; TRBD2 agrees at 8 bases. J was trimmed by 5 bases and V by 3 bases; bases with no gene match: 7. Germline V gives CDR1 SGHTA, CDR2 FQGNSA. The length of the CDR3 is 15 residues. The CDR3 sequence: CASSFLASGQDTQYF. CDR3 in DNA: TGTGCCAGCAGCTTTTTGGCTAGCGGGCAAGATACGCAGTATTTT.

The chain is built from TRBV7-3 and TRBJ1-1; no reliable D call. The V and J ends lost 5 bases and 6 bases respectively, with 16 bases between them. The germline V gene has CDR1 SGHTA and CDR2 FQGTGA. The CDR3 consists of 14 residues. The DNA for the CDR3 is TGTGCCAGCAGCCAAAGTGGCAGGATGGCTGAAGCTTTCTTT. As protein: CASSQSGRMAEAFF.

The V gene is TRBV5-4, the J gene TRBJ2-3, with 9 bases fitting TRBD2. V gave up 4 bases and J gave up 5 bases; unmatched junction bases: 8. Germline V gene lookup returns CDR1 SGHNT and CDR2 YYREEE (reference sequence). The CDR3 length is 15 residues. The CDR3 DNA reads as TGTGCCAGCAGCCTAACTAGCGGGCGCGAAGATACGCAGTATTTT. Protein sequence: CASSLTSGREDTQYF.